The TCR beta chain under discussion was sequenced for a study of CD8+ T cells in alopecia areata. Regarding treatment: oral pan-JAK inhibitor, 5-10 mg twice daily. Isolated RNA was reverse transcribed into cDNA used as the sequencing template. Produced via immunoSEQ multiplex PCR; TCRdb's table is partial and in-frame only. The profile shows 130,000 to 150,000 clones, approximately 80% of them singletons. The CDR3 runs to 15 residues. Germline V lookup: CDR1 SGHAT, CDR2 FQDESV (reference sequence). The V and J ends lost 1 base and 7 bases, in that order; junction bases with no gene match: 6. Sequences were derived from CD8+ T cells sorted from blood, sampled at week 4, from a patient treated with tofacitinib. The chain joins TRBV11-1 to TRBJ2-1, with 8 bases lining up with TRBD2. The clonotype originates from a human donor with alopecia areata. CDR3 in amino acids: CASSLGETSVNEQFF. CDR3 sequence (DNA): TGTGCCAGCAGCTTAGGCGAGACTAGCGTGAATGAGCAGTTCTTC.